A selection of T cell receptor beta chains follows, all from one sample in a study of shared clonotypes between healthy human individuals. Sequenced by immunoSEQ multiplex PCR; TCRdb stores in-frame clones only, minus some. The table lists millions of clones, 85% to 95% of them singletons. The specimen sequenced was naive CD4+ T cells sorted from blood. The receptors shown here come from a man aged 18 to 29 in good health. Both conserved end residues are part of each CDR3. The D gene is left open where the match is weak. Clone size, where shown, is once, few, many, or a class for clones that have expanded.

CDR3: CASRSGTSMGEKLFF
DNA: TGTGCCAGCAGATCCGGGACTTCGATGGGAGAAAAACTGTTTTTT
J: TRBJ1-4
size: .
D: .
V: TRBV7-9
length: 15

CDR3: CASRLRGNTEAFF
DNA: TGTGCCAGCAGACTTCGGGGGAACACTGAAGCTTTCTTT
J: TRBJ1-1
size: once
D: .
V: TRBV6-1
length: 13

CDR3: CAWSVGGELFF
DNA: TGTGCCTGGAGTGTAGGAGGGGAACTGTTTTTT
J: TRBJ1-4
size: .
D: .
V: TRBV30
length: 11

CDR3: CASSLSGSGASRVYGYTF
DNA: TGTGCCAGCAGCTTGTCTGGCTCAGGGGCGTCTCGGGTCTATGGCTACACCTTC
J: TRBJ1-2
size: .
D: .
V: TRBV5-4
length: 18

CDR3: CASSPRGGPNTEAFF
DNA: TGTGCCAGCTCACCACGCGGTGGCCCGAACACTGAAGCTTTCTTT
J: TRBJ1-1
size: .
D: .
V: TRBV18
length: 15

CDR3: CASSQEGRWTEAFF
DNA: TGCGCCAGCAGCCAAGAGGGTAGATGGACTGAAGCTTTCTTT
J: TRBJ1-1
size: .
D: .
V: TRBV4-3
length: 14

CDR3: CASSYWSSGNYEQYF
DNA: TGTGCCAGCAGTTACTGGTCTAGCGGGAACTACGAGCAGTACTTC
J: TRBJ2-7
size: .
D: TRBD2
V: TRBV6-6
length: 15

CDR3: CADSVLGYTF
DNA: TGTGCCGACTCGGTTTTGGGCTACACCTTC
J: TRBJ1-2
size: .
D: .
V: TRBV10-3
length: 10

CDR3: CAWSVVGGDSLGSYNEQFF
DNA: TGTGCCTGGAGTGTAGTTGGCGGAGACTCCTTGGGGTCCTACAATGAGCAGTTCTTC
J: TRBJ2-1
size: .
D: .
V: TRBV30
length: 19

CDR3: CASSEAGGDHSPLHF
DNA: TGTGCCAGCAGTGAAGCAGGGGGCGATCATTCACCCCTCCACTTT
J: TRBJ1-6
size: .
D: TRBD1
V: TRBV2
length: 15

CDR3: CASSVGAGGSYGYTF
DNA: TGTGCCAGCAGCGTAGGGGCAGGGGGCTCATATGGCTACACCTTC
J: TRBJ1-2
size: .
D: TRBD1
V: TRBV9
length: 15

CDR3: CASSSENTGELFF
DNA: TGTGCCAGCAGTTCGGAGAACACCGGGGAGCTGTTTTTT
J: TRBJ2-2
size: .
D: .
V: TRBV6-1
length: 13

CDR3: CASSYSRLAKNIQYF
DNA: TGTGCCAGCAGTTACTCGAGACTAGCCAAAAACATTCAGTACTTC
J: TRBJ2-4
size: .
D: .
V: TRBV6-6
length: 15

CDR3: CASSLVGGHGYTF
DNA: TGTGCCAGCAGCTTAGTGGGTGGGCACGGCTACACCTTC
J: TRBJ1-2
size: .
D: .
V: TRBV7-8
length: 13

CDR3: CASSLDYTGELFF
DNA: TGTGCCAGCAGCTTGGACTACACCGGGGAGCTGTTTTTT
J: TRBJ2-2
size: .
D: .
V: TRBV7-2
length: 13

CDR3: CASSLAGDISYEQYF
DNA: TGTGCCAGCAGCCTGGCAGGGGACATTTCCTACGAGCAGTACTTC
J: TRBJ2-7
size: .
D: .
V: TRBV11-3
length: 15

CDR3: CASRVAAYNEQFF
DNA: TGTGCCAGCAGGGTAGCGGCCTACAATGAGCAGTTCTTC
J: TRBJ2-1
size: .
D: .
V: TRBV6-5
length: 13

CDR3: CASSRTGGRDNQPQHF
DNA: TGTGCCAGCTCACGAACAGGGGGCCGTGACAATCAGCCCCAGCATTTT
J: TRBJ1-5
size: .
D: TRBD1
V: TRBV18
length: 16

CDR3: CASSDYRGSQTEAFF
DNA: TGCGCCAGCAGCGACTACAGGGGGTCGCAAACTGAAGCTTTCTTT
J: TRBJ1-1
size: once
D: TRBD1
V: TRBV5-1
length: 15

CDR3: CASSTNTEAFF
DNA: TGTGCCAGCAGTACAAACACTGAAGCTTTCTTT
J: TRBJ1-1
size: .
D: .
V: TRBV2
length: 11

CDR3: CSVSGHLQETQYF
DNA: TGCAGCGTTTCGGGACACCTCCAAGAGACCCAGTACTTC
J: TRBJ2-5
size: .
D: .
V: TRBV29-1
length: 13

CDR3: CAISEGEGLRAFF
DNA: TGTGCCATCAGCGAGGGGGAAGGTCTTCGGGCTTTCTTT
J: TRBJ1-1
size: .
D: .
V: TRBV10-3
length: 13

CDR3: CASSRPTDTQYF
DNA: TGCGCCAGCAGTAGACCCACAGATACGCAGTATTTT
J: TRBJ2-3
size: .
D: .
V: TRBV5-1
length: 12

CDR3: CASSLTVHEQYF
DNA: TGTGCCAGCAGTTTGACAGTCCACGAGCAGTACTTC
J: TRBJ2-7
size: .
D: .
V: TRBV6-1
length: 12

CDR3: CASSYSMLMNTEAFF
DNA: TGTGCCAGCAGTTACTCTATGTTGATGAACACTGAAGCTTTCTTT
J: TRBJ1-1
size: .
D: .
V: TRBV6-5
length: 15

CDR3: CASSFGLKETQYF
DNA: TGTGCCAGCAGCTTCGGACTTAAAGAGACCCAGTACTTC
J: TRBJ2-5
size: .
D: .
V: TRBV7-9
length: 13

CDR3: CASSLSSGGQNTGELFF
DNA: TGCGCCAGCAGCTTGTCTAGCGGGGGCCAGAACACCGGGGAGCTGTTTTTT
J: TRBJ2-2
size: .
D: TRBD2
V: TRBV5-1
length: 17

CDR3: CASSFWTSGNTGELFF
DNA: TGCGCCAGCAGCTTCTGGACTAGCGGGAACACCGGGGAGCTGTTTTTT
J: TRBJ2-2
size: .
D: TRBD2
V: TRBV5-1
length: 16

CDR3: CASSDGQSNQPQHF
DNA: TGTGCCAGCAGTGATGGACAGAGCAATCAGCCCCAGCATTTT
J: TRBJ1-5
size: .
D: .
V: TRBV2
length: 14

CDR3: CASSYLRGPTYEQYF
DNA: TGTGCCAGCAGTTACCTCAGGGGACCCACCTACGAGCAGTACTTC
J: TRBJ2-7
size: .
D: .
V: TRBV6-5
length: 15

CDR3: CASSLGTGFGNQPQHF
DNA: TGTGCCAGCAGTCTGGGGACAGGGTTCGGCAATCAGCCCCAGCATTTT
J: TRBJ1-5
size: .
D: TRBD1
V: TRBV28
length: 16

CDR3: CASSLGLQRTDTQYF
DNA: TGCGCCAGCAGCTTGGGATTGCAGCGCACAGATACGCAGTATTTT
J: TRBJ2-3
size: .
D: .
V: TRBV5-1
length: 15

CDR3: CASSLRPPSTGELFF
DNA: TGTGCCAGCAGCTTAAGACCTCCGAGCACCGGGGAGCTGTTTTTT
J: TRBJ2-2
size: .
D: .
V: TRBV7-3
length: 15

CDR3: CSALAGELFF
DNA: TGCAGTGCTCTGGCCGGGGAGCTGTTTTTT
J: TRBJ2-2
size: .
D: .
V: TRBV20-1
length: 10

CDR3: CSVERRVPNTEAFF
DNA: TGCAGCGTTGAACGCAGGGTACCGAACACTGAAGCTTTCTTT
J: TRBJ1-1
size: .
D: .
V: TRBV29-1
length: 14

CDR3: CAWSARAAATSNQPQHF
DNA: TGTGCCTGGAGTGCTCGTGCGGCAGCGACGAGCAATCAGCCCCAGCATTTT
J: TRBJ1-5
size: .
D: .
V: TRBV30
length: 17

CDR3: CASSLRTSPDTQYF
DNA: TGTGCCAGCAGCCTTAGGACTAGCCCAGATACGCAGTATTTT
J: TRBJ2-3
size: .
D: TRBD2
V: TRBV7-2
length: 14

CDR3: CASSESPASYEQYF
DNA: TGTGCCAGCAGTGAATCTCCAGCTTCCTACGAGCAGTACTTC
J: TRBJ2-7
size: .
D: .
V: TRBV25-1
length: 14

CDR3: CASQANYGYTF
DNA: TGTGCCAGCCAGGCTAACTATGGCTACACCTTC
J: TRBJ1-2
size: .
D: .
V: TRBV7-2
length: 11

CDR3: CASSELQGQGGSPLHF
DNA: TGCGCCAGCAGTGAGCTCCAGGGACAGGGGGGTTCACCCCTCCACTTT
J: TRBJ1-6
size: .
D: TRBD1
V: TRBV10-1
length: 16

CDR3: CASSLGQAATGNTIYF
DNA: TGCGCCAGCAGCTTGGGGCAGGCAGCGACTGGAAACACCATATATTTT
J: TRBJ1-3
size: .
D: .
V: TRBV5-1
length: 16

CDR3: CAWSPNRRQETQYF
DNA: TGTGCCTGGAGCCCGAACAGGAGACAAGAGACCCAGTACTTC
J: TRBJ2-5
size: .
D: .
V: TRBV30
length: 14

CDR3: CASSEALGSDTQYF
DNA: TGTGCCAGCAGTGAAGCGTTGGGGTCAGATACGCAGTATTTT
J: TRBJ2-3
size: .
D: .
V: TRBV2
length: 14

CDR3: CASSLRSYEQYF
DNA: TGCGCCAGCAGCCTCCGTTCCTACGAGCAGTACTTC
J: TRBJ2-7
size: .
D: .
V: TRBV5-1
length: 12

CDR3: CASSHQSPLAGGLDEQFF
DNA: TGTGCCAGCTCACACCAAAGCCCGCTAGCGGGGGGCTTGGATGAGCAGTTCTTC
J: TRBJ2-1
size: .
D: TRBD2
V: TRBV18
length: 18

CDR3: CATGQSHNSPLHF
DNA: TGTGCCACGGGACAGAGTCATAATTCACCCCTCCACTTT
J: TRBJ1-6
size: few
D: TRBD1
V: TRBV2
length: 13